Listed here are 11 T cell receptor beta chains from one sample, sequenced in a study of response to subunit inactivated influenza vaccine. MiXCR, run by TCRdb on the RT-PCR reads, gives a single entry per CDR3 protein. The sample holds 500,000 to 550,000 distinct CDR3 sequences, less than 8% seen once. The specimen was PBMCs from blood, collected roughly 24 months after vaccination. These receptors came from a man between 45 and 75 years old who received an inactivated influenza vaccine.

This clonotype was observed many times. The genes are TRBV4-3 and TRBJ2-1; TRBD2 might be the D (6 bases). The CDR3 loop spans 16 amino acids. Trimming removed 3 bases from V and 2 bases from J, with 14 bases in between. Germline lookup yields CDR1 LGHNA and CDR2 YSLEER. CDR3 sequence reads: CASSHSGLGAYNEQFF. The CDR3 nucleotides read TGCGCCAGCAGCCATTCGGGACTCGGGGCCTACAATGAGCAGTTCTTC.

This clonotype showed up many times. This chain links TRBV29-1 with TRBJ2-5; a weak D match, TRBD1 (5 bases). CDR1 is SQVTM, CDR2 ANQGSEA, per germline. Trimming left V 0 bases short and J 4 bases short, with 12 bases between. This CDR3 spans 14 amino acids. For the CDR3, the DNA is TGCAGCGTTGAAGAGGTAGGGGTCCGAGAGACCCAGTACTTC. This sequence encodes CSVEEVGVRETQYF.

There are a few counts of this clonotype. The CDR3 nucleotides are TGTGCCACTCGGGAGGCGACGGATCCCGGAACCGGGGAGCTGTTTTTT. Its translation is CATREATDPGTGELFF. The chain combines TRBV2 with TRBJ2-2; TRBD2 matches at 7 bases. Germline V CDR1 and CDR2: SNHLY, FYNNEI. This CDR3 spans 16 amino acids. The V gene end was trimmed by 10 bases and the J gene end by 5 bases; junction bases not matched to a gene: 16.

The chain combines TRBV20-1 with TRBJ2-1, with 12 bases matching TRBD2. V lost 7 bases, J lost 8 bases, and 15 bases stayed unmatched. Germline V gives CDR1 DFQATT, CDR2 SNEGSKA (reference sequence). This CDR3 has 16 amino acids. CDR3 protein: CSVEPRLAGGPDEQFF. The CDR3 nucleotides read TGCAGTGTCGAGCCTCGCCTAGCGGGGGGGCCTGATGAGCAGTTCTTC.

This clonotype was observed many times. V and J are TRBV20-1 and TRBJ2-4; D possibly uses TRBD1 or TRBD2 (5 bases each). The CDR3 extends over 15 amino acids. Trimming stripped 3 bases from V and 3 bases from J, with 15 bases between. The germline CDR1 and CDR2 sequences are DFQATT and SNEGSKA (reference sequence). CDR3 DNA: TGCAGTGCTAGCATCCCAGGGAGAGTCAAAAACATTCAGTACTTC. Residues: CSASIPGRVKNIQYF.

This clonotype was observed many times. V usage is TRBV20-1 and J usage is TRBJ2-7; a weak D match, TRBD2 (6 bases). Trimming stripped 0 bases from V and 12 bases from J, with 24 bases between. Looked up from germline, CDR1 is DFQATT and CDR2 is SNEGSKA (reference sequence). The CDR3 loop spans 15 amino acids. The CDR3 bases are TGCAGTGCTAGAGATGTGGGGACTGACTCTACGAGAGGGTACTTC. This codes for CSARDVGTDSTRGYF.

Ten or more counts support this clonotype. The rearrangement joins TRBV3-1 to TRBJ2-4; 7 positions match TRBD1. The ends lost 4 bases at V and 0 bases at J; junction bases unmatched: 6. CDR1 is LGHDT, CDR2 YNNKEL, per germline (reference sequence). The CDR3 is made up of 16 amino acids. CDR3 sequence: CASSPTGSLAKNIQYF. CDR3 nucleotides: TGTGCCAGCAGCCCGACAGGGTCGTTAGCCAAAAACATTCAGTACTTC.

V is TRBV28 and J is TRBJ1-6, with 7 bases fitting TRBD1. With 1 base clipped from V and 14 bases from J, the junction kept 14 bases outside the gene matches. CDR1 MDHEN and CDR2 SYDVKM come from the germline V gene. CDR3 size: 16 residues. The DNA for the CDR3 is TGTGCCAGCAGTTTATATGGGGGACAGCTTGGGGGCTCCCTCCACTTT. It codes for CASSLYGGQLGGSLHF.

The chain couples TRBV5-1 to TRBJ2-3; weak D call: TRBD2 (5 bases). Deletions cut 4 bases from V and 2 bases from J, with 11 bases between. The CDR3 runs 14 residues. Germline V gives CDR1 SGHRS, CDR2 YFSETQ. This CDR3 reads CASSLGLDTDTQYF. For the CDR3, the DNA is TGCGCCAGCAGCCTCGGACTGGACACAGATACGCAGTATTTT. Filled out from reference TRBV5-1 and TRBJ2-3, the complete variable domain reads KAGVTQTPRYLIKTRGQQVTLSCSPISGHRSVSWYQQTPGQGLQFLFEYFSETQRNKGNFPGRFSGRQFSNSRSEMNVSTLELGDSALYLCASSLGLDTDTQYFGPGTRLTVL.

This clonotype was seen at least ten times. The genes are TRBV6-1 and TRBJ1-1; a weak D match, TRBD1 (6 bases). The CDR3 sequence is 13 residues long. Germline lookup yields CDR1 MNHNS and CDR2 SASEGT. The germline V and J ends were trimmed by 6 bases and 1 base, with 9 bases remaining between them. CDR3 DNA: TGTGCCAGCAGGAAGGGGGAGAACACTGAAGCTTTCTTT. It yields the protein CASRKGENTEAFF.

The V call is TRBV18, the J call TRBJ2-1; perhaps TRBD1 as D (5 bases). V dropped 3 bases and J dropped 1 base, with 19 bases sitting between them. Germline V gene lookup returns CDR1 KGHSH and CDR2 LQKENI. The CDR3 length is 18 residues. The CDR3 DNA follows: TGTGCCAGCTCACCCAAGACAGTAGCCAGGCCTTCCTACAATGAGCAGTTCTTC. Encoded protein: CASSPKTVARPSYNEQFF. The full variable domain, its missing parts supplied by reference TRBV18 and TRBJ2-1, is NAGVMQNPRHLVRRRGQEARLRCSPMKGHSHVYWYRQLPEEGLKFMVYLQKENIIDESGMPKERFSAEFPKEGPSILRIQQVVRGDSAAYFCASSPKTVARPSYNEQFFGPGTRLTVL.